Reported below is one T cell receptor beta chain. Its cognate antigen is unknown. The data belong to a study of T cell repertoires in cytomegalovirus infection. There are 17 residues in the CDR3. Looked up from germline, CDR1 is SGHVS and CDR2 is FNYEAQ. With 1 base clipped from V and 4 bases from J, the junction kept 6 bases outside the gene matches. MiXCR, applied by TCRdb to the reads, yields one record per CDR3 protein. This sample carries about 340,000 distinct CDR3 sequences, roughly 28% of them seen once, and the ten largest clones take approximately 20%. The sample here was cultured PBMCs, taken from culture after CMV antigen stimulation. The genes are TRBV7-6 and TRBJ2-6, with 8 bases identical to TRBD2. The receptor's source is a human donor in good health (CMV status not recorded). Some clones in this sample may be carry-over from other donors' samples. CDR3 coding DNA: TGTGCCAGCAGCTTAGGAGCGGGAGACTTGGGGGCCAACGTCCTGACTTTC. It encodes CASSLGAGDLGANVLTF.